The rows below give T cell receptor beta chains drawn from one sample of a study of blood T cell repertoires in COVID-19. Generated by immunoSEQ multiplex PCR, the TCRdb table keeps only in-frame clones and is missing some. The sample lists about 23,000 clones, under 95% occurring once. Sequencing was carried out using peripheral blood. The source of these receptors is a woman in her forties or fifties with active COVID-19. Both conserved end residues are part of each CDR3. A D gene is named only where the DNA matches it firmly. Not all rows give a size; the values are once, few, many and, for expanded clones, a class.

d_gene: NA; j_gene: TRBJ2-5; v_gene: TRBV7-9; abundance: NA; CDR3aa: CASSINKYQETQYF; CDR3nt: TGTGCCAGCAGCATAAACAAGTACCAAGAGACCCAGTACTTC
d_gene: TRBD2; j_gene: TRBJ2-1; v_gene: TRBV5-1; abundance: NA; CDR3aa: CASSFSGSSYNEQFF; CDR3nt: TGCGCCAGCAGCTTTAGCGGGAGCTCCTACAATGAGCAGTTCTTC
d_gene: NA; j_gene: TRBJ2-1; v_gene: TRBV28; abundance: NA; CDR3aa: CASSLVSSARAYNEQFF; CDR3nt: TGTGCCAGCAGCTTGGTGTCCAGCGCAAGAGCCTACAATGAGCAGTTCTTC
d_gene: NA; j_gene: TRBJ2-3; v_gene: TRBV5-1; abundance: NA; CDR3aa: CASSTSDPSTDTQYF; CDR3nt: TGCGCCAGCAGCACCAGCGACCCTAGCACAGATACGCAGTATTTT
d_gene: TRBD2; j_gene: TRBJ2-3; v_gene: TRBV24-1; abundance: once; CDR3aa: CATATGGLAGIDTQYF; CDR3nt: TGTGCCACCGCTACCGGCGGACTAGCGGGAATAGATACGCAGTATTTT
d_gene: NA; j_gene: TRBJ1-2; v_gene: TRBV7-9; abundance: NA; CDR3aa: CASSRDKTNYGYTF; CDR3nt: TGTGCCAGCAGCCGGGACAAAACTAACTATGGCTACACCTTC
d_gene: NA; j_gene: TRBJ1-4; v_gene: TRBV18; abundance: NA; CDR3aa: CASSPGLEKLFF; CDR3nt: TGTGCCAGCTCACCGGGACTTGAAAAACTGTTTTTT
d_gene: TRBD1; j_gene: TRBJ1-2; v_gene: TRBV28; abundance: NA; CDR3aa: CASSQGVHGYTF; CDR3nt: TGTGCCAGCAGTCAGGGGGTTCATGGCTACACCTTC
d_gene: NA; j_gene: TRBJ2-7; v_gene: TRBV3-1/TRBV3-2; abundance: NA; CDR3aa: CASSQGFSGGEQYF; CDR3nt: TGTGCCAGCAGCCAAGGTTTCTCCGGGGGCGAGCAGTACTTC
d_gene: TRBD1; j_gene: TRBJ1-1; v_gene: TRBV5-1; abundance: NA; CDR3aa: CASSADRGRTEAFF; CDR3nt: TGCGCCAGCAGCGCGGACAGGGGGAGGACTGAAGCTTTCTTT
d_gene: NA; j_gene: TRBJ1-2; v_gene: TRBV6-1; abundance: NA; CDR3aa: CASSEGGGGAYYGYTF; CDR3nt: TGTGCCAGCAGTGAAGGGGGAGGGGGTGCCTACTATGGCTACACCTTC
d_gene: NA; j_gene: TRBJ1-5; v_gene: TRBV2; abundance: once; CDR3aa: CASSPRGGNQPQHF; CDR3nt: TGTGCCAGCAGCCCCCGCGGGGGCAATCAGCCCCAGCATTTT
d_gene: NA; j_gene: TRBJ2-3; v_gene: TRBV7-3; abundance: once; CDR3aa: CASSVNSVGVDTQYF; CDR3nt: TGTGCCAGCAGCGTAAACAGCGTAGGGGTAGATACGCAGTATTTT
d_gene: TRBD2; j_gene: TRBJ2-5; v_gene: TRBV10-3; abundance: NA; CDR3aa: CAISEGSGGAGQETQYF; CDR3nt: TGTGCCATCAGTGAGGGGAGCGGGGGGGCCGGCCAAGAGACCCAGTACTTC
d_gene: NA; j_gene: TRBJ1-1; v_gene: TRBV7-9; abundance: NA; CDR3aa: CASSQGNTEAFF; CDR3nt: TGTGCCAGCAGCCAGGGGAACACTGAAGCTTTCTTT
d_gene: NA; j_gene: TRBJ2-2; v_gene: TRBV19; abundance: NA; CDR3aa: CASSIYDSTRSGELFF; CDR3nt: TGTGCCAGTAGTATCTACGACAGCACACGCTCCGGGGAGCTGTTTTTT
d_gene: NA; j_gene: TRBJ2-5; v_gene: TRBV7-8; abundance: NA; CDR3aa: CASSLAGYQETQYF; CDR3nt: TGTGCCAGCAGCTTAGCGGGCTACCAAGAGACCCAGTACTTC
d_gene: NA; j_gene: TRBJ2-3; v_gene: TRBV5-8; abundance: NA; CDR3aa: CASSLAGTDTQYF; CDR3nt: TGTGCCAGCAGCTTGGCGGGCACAGATACGCAGTATTTT
d_gene: NA; j_gene: TRBJ1-1; v_gene: TRBV11-2; abundance: NA; CDR3aa: CASSLERGNTEAFF; CDR3nt: TGTGCCAGCAGCCTAGAAAGAGGGAACACTGAAGCTTTCTTT
d_gene: NA; j_gene: TRBJ2-5; v_gene: TRBV24-1; abundance: NA; CDR3aa: CATSEISDQETQYF; CDR3nt: TGTGCCACCAGTGAAATCAGTGACCAAGAGACCCAGTACTTC
d_gene: NA; j_gene: TRBJ2-1; v_gene: TRBV19; abundance: NA; CDR3aa: CASSMVRSSYNEQFF; CDR3nt: TGTGCCAGTAGTATGGTCAGAAGCTCCTACAATGAGCAGTTCTTC
d_gene: TRBD1; j_gene: TRBJ2-5; v_gene: TRBV11-2; abundance: NA; CDR3aa: CASSLEDRAAGQETQYF; CDR3nt: TGTGCCAGCAGCTTAGAGGACAGGGCGGCAGGGCAAGAGACCCAGTACTTC
d_gene: NA; j_gene: TRBJ1-4; v_gene: TRBV7-6; abundance: NA; CDR3aa: CASSLSSSTNEKLFF; CDR3nt: TGTGCCAGCAGCTTATCCTCTTCAACTAATGAAAAACTGTTTTTT
d_gene: NA; j_gene: TRBJ2-5; v_gene: TRBV11-2; abundance: NA; CDR3aa: CASSRIEETQYF; CDR3nt: TGTGCCAGCAGCCGAATCGAGGAGACCCAGTACTTC
d_gene: NA; j_gene: TRBJ1-2; v_gene: TRBV10-3; abundance: few; CDR3aa: CATGSGGYTF; CDR3nt: TGTGCCACCGGCTCGGGGGGCTACACCTTC
d_gene: TRBD1; j_gene: TRBJ2-2; v_gene: TRBV18; abundance: NA; CDR3aa: CASSPPGQTGELFF; CDR3nt: TGTGCCAGCTCACCACCGGGACAGACCGGGGAGCTGTTTTTT
d_gene: TRBD1; j_gene: TRBJ2-4; v_gene: TRBV3-1/TRBV3-2; abundance: NA; CDR3aa: CASSQAATGGLKNIQYF; CDR3nt: TGTGCCAGCAGCCAAGCGGCGACAGGGGGCCTCAAAAACATTCAGTACTTC
d_gene: TRBD1; j_gene: TRBJ2-1; v_gene: TRBV11-3; abundance: NA; CDR3aa: CASSYRGVGPVGNEQFF; CDR3nt: TGTGCCAGCAGCTACAGGGGCGTAGGCCCGGTAGGCAATGAGCAGTTCTTC
d_gene: TRBD1; j_gene: TRBJ1-2; v_gene: TRBV10-3; abundance: NA; CDR3aa: CAIRRTGANYGYTF; CDR3nt: TGTGCCATCAGGAGGACAGGGGCTAACTATGGCTACACCTTC
d_gene: TRBD1; j_gene: TRBJ1-1; v_gene: TRBV4-1; abundance: NA; CDR3aa: CASSHRQGGLNTEAFF; CDR3nt: TGCGCCAGCAGCCACAGACAGGGCGGTTTGAACACTGAAGCTTTCTTT
d_gene: NA; j_gene: TRBJ2-7; v_gene: TRBV5-4; abundance: NA; CDR3aa: CASSQGGRGNKYF; CDR3nt: TGTGCCAGCAGCCAGGGGGGAAGGGGCAACAAGTACTTC
d_gene: NA; j_gene: TRBJ1-2; v_gene: TRBV21-1; abundance: NA; CDR3aa: CASSKAEQARSNYGYTF; CDR3nt: TGTGCCAGCAGCAAAGCGGAACAGGCTAGATCTAACTATGGCTACACCTTC
d_gene: TRBD1; j_gene: TRBJ1-1; v_gene: TRBV2; abundance: NA; CDR3aa: CASISGTGNTEAFF; CDR3nt: TGTGCCAGCATATCCGGGACAGGTAACACTGAAGCTTTCTTT
d_gene: TRBD1; j_gene: TRBJ1-6; v_gene: TRBV19; abundance: NA; CDR3aa: CASLDRGGSPLHF; CDR3nt: TGTGCCAGCCTGGACAGGGGGGGATCACCCCTCCACTTT
d_gene: NA; j_gene: TRBJ1-4; v_gene: TRBV11-2; abundance: NA; CDR3aa: CASSLDSIGGVFF; CDR3nt: TGTGCCAGCAGCTTAGATTCGATTGGCGGCGTATTTTTT
d_gene: NA; j_gene: TRBJ2-3; v_gene: TRBV18; abundance: NA; CDR3aa: CASSPPMGQGTDTQYF; CDR3nt: TGTGCCAGCTCACCACCGATGGGACAAGGGACAGATACGCAGTATTTT
d_gene: TRBD1; j_gene: TRBJ2-5; v_gene: TRBV27; abundance: NA; CDR3aa: CASRRTGAQETQYF; CDR3nt: TGTGCCAGCAGGAGGACAGGCGCCCAAGAGACCCAGTACTTC
d_gene: TRBD2; j_gene: TRBJ2-1; v_gene: TRBV25-1; abundance: NA; CDR3aa: CASSLTSGPNEQFF; CDR3nt: TGTGCCAGCAGTCTTACTAGCGGCCCCAATGAGCAGTTCTTC